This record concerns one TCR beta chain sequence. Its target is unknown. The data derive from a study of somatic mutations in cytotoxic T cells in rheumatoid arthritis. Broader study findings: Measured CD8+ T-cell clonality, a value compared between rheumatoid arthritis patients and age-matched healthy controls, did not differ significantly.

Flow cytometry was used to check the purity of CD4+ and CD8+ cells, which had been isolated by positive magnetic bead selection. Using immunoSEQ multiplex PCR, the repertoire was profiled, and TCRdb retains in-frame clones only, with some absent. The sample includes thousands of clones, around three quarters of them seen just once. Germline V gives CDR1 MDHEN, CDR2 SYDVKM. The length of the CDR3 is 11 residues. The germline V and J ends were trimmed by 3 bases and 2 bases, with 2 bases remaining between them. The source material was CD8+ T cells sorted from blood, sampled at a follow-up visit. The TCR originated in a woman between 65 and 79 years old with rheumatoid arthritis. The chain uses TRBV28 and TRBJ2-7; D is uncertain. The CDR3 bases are TGTGCCAGCAGTTTTGCCTACGAGCAGTACTTC. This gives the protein CASSFAYEQYF.